The rows below give T cell receptor beta chains drawn from one sample of a study of T cells in Graves' hyperthyroidism and ophthalmopathy. TCRdb itself ran the multiplex PCR reads through MiXCR, one entry per CDR3 protein. The sample holds about 360,000 distinct CDR3 sequences, 25% seen once. The source material was blood. The receptors come from a man in his forties or fifties with Graves' hyperthyroidism. The CDR3 runs from the conserved cysteine through the conserved F or W. Fields, in order: V gene, D gene, J gene, clone size, CDR3 DNA, CDR3 protein. The D gene is left open where the match is weak. Rows may omit the clone size; those that give it use once, few, many or a size class.

TRBV10-3	.	TRBJ1-1	.	TGTGCCATCAGTGAAAGGGAAATGAACACTGAAGCTTTCTTT	CAISEREMNTEAFF
TRBV12-3/TRBV12-4	.	TRBJ2-7	many	TGTGCCAGCAGTTTCGTCGCTCCTTCCTACGAGCAGTACTTC	CASSFVAPSYEQYF
TRBV6-1	.	TRBJ1-2	.	TGTGCCAGCAGGAACAGCTATGGCTACACCTTC	CASRNSYGYTF
TRBV5-1	.	TRBJ2-1	few	TGCGCCAGCAGCTTGGCTCTCGGGGTCGTGGATGAGCAGTTCTTC	CASSLALGVVDEQFF
TRBV28	TRBD2	TRBJ2-1	many	TGTGCCAGCAGTTCCGAGGATAGCGGGATTTGGGATGAGCAGTTCTTC	CASSSEDSGIWDEQFF
TRBV10-3	TRBD2	TRBJ2-3	.	TGTGCCATCAGTGTTAGTGCGGCGGGAGGGCAAGATACGCAGTATTTT	CAISVSAAGGQDTQYF
TRBV9	TRBD1	TRBJ2-2	.	TGTGCCAGCAGCGGACTCCGGGACAGGGTAGCCGGGGAGCTGTTTTTT	CASSGLRDRVAGELFF
TRBV7-6	TRBD2	TRBJ2-5	.	TGTGCCAGCAGCTTAGGAGCGGGAGGGAAAGAGACCCAGTACTTC	CASSLGAGGKETQYF
TRBV2	.	TRBJ2-1	few	TGTGCCAGCAGTGATAAATCCTCCTACAATGAGCAGTTCTTC	CASSDKSSYNEQFF
TRBV19	.	TRBJ2-2	few	TGTGCCAGTATAGGCAGCGGGACACCGAACACCGGGGAGCTGTTTTTT	CASIGSGTPNTGELFF
TRBV20-1	TRBD2	TRBJ2-7	.	TGCAGTGCGCGGGTCCCTAGCGGGGGCTACGAGCAGTACTTC	CSARVPSGGYEQYF
TRBV18	TRBD2	TRBJ2-7	once	TGTGCCAGCTCACCAGGCGGGAGTAGATCCTACGAGCAGTACTTC	CASSPGGSRSYEQYF
TRBV20-1	TRBD1	TRBJ1-1	few	TGCAGTGCTAGTCCCCCAAGGACAGGAATGAACACTGAAGCTTTCTTT	CSASPPRTGMNTEAFF
TRBV19	.	TRBJ1-1	few	TGTGCCAGTAGTGCAAACAGGGAGCAGGACACTGAAGCTTTCTTT	CASSANREQDTEAFF
TRBV27	TRBD1	TRBJ1-2	many	TGTGCCAGCAGTTTCGGACAGGGCTATGGCTACACCTTC	CASSFGQGYGYTF
TRBV20-1	.	TRBJ2-1	many	TGCAGTGCTAGCCGCCCGCCGGGAGTGGGGTATGAGCAGTTCTTC	CSASRPPGVGYEQFF
TRBV28	.	TRBJ2-5	.	TGTGCCAGCATCAATTCGGGCGGACAAGAGACCCAGTACTTC	CASINSGGQETQYF
TRBV7-2	.	TRBJ2-1	.	TGTGCCAGCAGCTTGGGGTTGACCCGAACAAATGAGCAGTTCTTC	CASSLGLTRTNEQFF
TRBV7-2	.	TRBJ2-1	many	TGTGCCAGCAGTCTAGCCCAGGTTGGGAATGAGCAGTTCTTC	CASSLAQVGNEQFF
TRBV29-1	TRBD2	TRBJ2-2	.	TGCAGCGTTGGTCAAGCGGGAGTGAATCACGGGGAGCTGTTTTTT	CSVGQAGVNHGELFF
TRBV20-1	.	TRBJ2-7	.	TGCAGTGCTAGCCTAGGAGGCTACGAGCAGTACTTC	CSASLGGYEQYF
TRBV11-1	.	TRBJ2-7	many	TGTGCCAGCAGCCTCGACTACGAGCAGTACTTC	CASSLDYEQYF
TRBV2	TRBD1	TRBJ2-7	.	TGTGCCAGCAGTGGGGGGACAGGGGGAACCTACGAGCAGTACTTC	CASSGGTGGTYEQYF
TRBV28	.	TRBJ2-7	few	TGTGCCAGCACGCGTTTAGACGAGCAGTACTTC	CASTRLDEQYF
TRBV19	TRBD1	TRBJ1-1	few	TGTGCCAGTAGTATACACACAGGGGAGAACACTGAAGCTTTCTTT	CASSIHTGENTEAFF
TRBV2	.	TRBJ2-2	.	TGTGCCAGCACAGGGATTGGAGGGACCGGGGAGCTGTTTTTT	CASTGIGGTGELFF
TRBV6-5	.	TRBJ2-7	.	TGTGCCAGCAGTTACCCCCGGGAGTCTAGCTCCTACGAGCAGTACTTC	CASSYPRESSSYEQYF
TRBV5-1	.	TRBJ2-7	few	TGCGCCAGCAGCTTGAGTCTAGCGAGTCACGAGCAGTACTTC	CASSLSLASHEQYF
TRBV5-5	.	TRBJ2-1	few	TGTGCCAGCAGCTTGGTAGGGGCCCCTTCCTCCTACAATGAGCAGTTCTTC	CASSLVGAPSSYNEQFF
TRBV19	.	TRBJ1-4	.	TGTGCCAGTAGTATCCGGGAGGGAAAACTGTTTTTT	CASSIREGKLFF
TRBV7-3	.	TRBJ2-5	once	TGTGCCAGCAGCTTAGCCGGGGGAGAGACCCGCCAAGAGACCCAGTACTTC	CASSLAGGETRQETQYF
TRBV7-2	TRBD2	TRBJ2-7	many	TGTGCCAGCAGCGCAAAATCCGGACTAGCGGTAGGCTCCTACGAGCAGTACTTC	CASSAKSGLAVGSYEQYF
TRBV20-1	.	TRBJ2-1	.	TGCAGTGCTTCCGGGCCCGGCAATGAGCAGTTCTTC	CSASGPGNEQFF
TRBV28	.	TRBJ2-3	many	TGTGCCAGCAGGGACAGCAGCACAGATACGCAGTATTTT	CASRDSSTDTQYF
TRBV7-9	.	TRBJ1-5	.	TGTGCCAGCAGCGGGGACATATATAGCAATCAGCCCCAGCATTTT	CASSGDIYSNQPQHF
TRBV4-1	TRBD2	TRBJ2-7	.	TGCGCCAGCAGCCAAGACGCGGGAGTTTGGAATGAGCAGTACTTC	CASSQDAGVWNEQYF
TRBV10-3	.	TRBJ1-1	few	TGTGCCATCAAGAGTCCCACGGGGACTGAAGCTTTCTTT	CAIKSPTGTEAFF
TRBV28	TRBD1	TRBJ2-1	many	TGTGCCAGCAGCAAGACAGGGATCTACAATGAGCAGTTCTTC	CASSKTGIYNEQFF
TRBV7-3	TRBD2	TRBJ2-3	.	TGTGCCAGCAGCTTAACGTTAGCTAGCGGGATGGGTACGCAGTATTTT	CASSLTLASGMGTQYF
TRBV3-1	.	TRBJ1-2	.	TGTGCCAGCAGCCAAGTACAGGGAAGAGGCTACACCTTC	CASSQVQGRGYTF
TRBV6-1	TRBD2	TRBJ2-1	.	TGTGCCAGCAGTGACGTGGGCGGGAGCAATGAGCAGTTCTTC	CASSDVGGSNEQFF